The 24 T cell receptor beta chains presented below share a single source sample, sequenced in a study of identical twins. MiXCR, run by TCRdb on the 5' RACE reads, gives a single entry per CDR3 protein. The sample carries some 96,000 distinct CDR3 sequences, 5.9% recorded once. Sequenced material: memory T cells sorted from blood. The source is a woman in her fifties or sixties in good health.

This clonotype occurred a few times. The CDR3 nucleotides are TGTGCCAGCAGTTTCGGGCTCTCCCCCACGAATACGCAGTATTTT. This encodes CASSFGLSPTNTQYF. This chain links TRBV12-3 or TRBV12-4 with TRBJ2-3; D not resolved. CDR3 length: 15 residues. The ends were cut back, 3 bases at V and 7 bases at J, with 17 bases in the middle.

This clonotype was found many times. CDR3: CASSPAGGEQFF. CDR3 nucleotides: TGTGCCAGCAGCCCCGCCGGGGGTGAGCAGTTCTTC. The V gene is TRBV6-2 or TRBV6-3, the J gene TRBJ2-1; perhaps TRBD2 as D (6 bases). Looked up from germline, CDR1 is MNHEY and CDR2 is SVGEGT. The germline V and J ends were trimmed by 6 bases and 9 bases, with 12 bases remaining between them. There are 12 residues in the CDR3.

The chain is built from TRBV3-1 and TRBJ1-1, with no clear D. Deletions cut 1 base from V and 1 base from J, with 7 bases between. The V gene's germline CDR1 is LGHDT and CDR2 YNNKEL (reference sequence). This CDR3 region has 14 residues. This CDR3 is CASSQVPGNTEAFF. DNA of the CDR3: TGTGCCAGCAGCCAAGTACCAGGGAACACTGAAGCTTTCTTT.

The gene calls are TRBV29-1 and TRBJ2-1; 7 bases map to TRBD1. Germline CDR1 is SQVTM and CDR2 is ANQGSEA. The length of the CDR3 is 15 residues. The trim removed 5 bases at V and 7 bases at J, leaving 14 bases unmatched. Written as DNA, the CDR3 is TGCAGCGTTTACCGGACAGGAAGGTGGGCGAATGAGCAGTTCTTC. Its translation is CSVYRTGRWANEQFF.

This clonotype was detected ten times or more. CDR3: CASSQEGRGGELFF. CDR3 nucleotides: TGTGCCAGCAGCCAAGAGGGGAGGGGCGGGGAGCTGTTTTTT. The chain is built from TRBV3-1 and TRBJ2-2; 7 bases are a match to TRBD2. This CDR3 comprises 14 residues. Germline CDR1 reads LGHDT; CDR2 reads YNNKEL (reference sequence). Trimming removed 0 bases from V and 7 bases from J; junction bases left unmatched: 2.

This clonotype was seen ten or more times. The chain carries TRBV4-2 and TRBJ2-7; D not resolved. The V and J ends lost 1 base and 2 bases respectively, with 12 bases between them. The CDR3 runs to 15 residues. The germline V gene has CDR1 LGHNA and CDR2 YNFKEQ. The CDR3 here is CASSQAQLQPYEQYF. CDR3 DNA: TGTGCCAGCAGCCAAGCCCAGCTCCAGCCCTACGAGCAGTACTTC.

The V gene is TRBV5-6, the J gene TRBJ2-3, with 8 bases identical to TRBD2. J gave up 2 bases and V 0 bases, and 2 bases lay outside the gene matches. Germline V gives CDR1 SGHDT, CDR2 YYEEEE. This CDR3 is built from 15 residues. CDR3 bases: TGTGCCAGCAGCTTGGTTAGCGGGATCACAGATACGCAGTATTTT. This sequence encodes CASSLVSGITDTQYF. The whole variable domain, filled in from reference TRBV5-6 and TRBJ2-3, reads DAGVTQSPTHLIKTRGQQVTLRCSPKSGHDTVSWYQQALGQGPQFIFQYYEEEERQRGNFPDRFSGHQFPNYSSELNVNALLLGDSALYLCASSLVSGITDTQYFGPGTRLTVL.

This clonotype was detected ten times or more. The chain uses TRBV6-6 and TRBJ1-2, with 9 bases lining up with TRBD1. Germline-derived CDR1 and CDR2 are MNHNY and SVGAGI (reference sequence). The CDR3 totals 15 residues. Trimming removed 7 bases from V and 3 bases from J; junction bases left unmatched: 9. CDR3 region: CASNFGQGLYYGYTF. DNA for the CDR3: TGTGCCAGCAACTTCGGACAGGGGCTTTACTATGGCTACACCTTC.

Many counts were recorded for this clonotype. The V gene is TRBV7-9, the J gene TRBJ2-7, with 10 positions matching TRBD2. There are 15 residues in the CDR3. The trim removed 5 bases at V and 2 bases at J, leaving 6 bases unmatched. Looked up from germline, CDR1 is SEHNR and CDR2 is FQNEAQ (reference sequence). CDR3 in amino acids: CASSRGGTSAYEQYF. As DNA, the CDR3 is TGTGCCAGCAGCCGAGGGGGGACTAGCGCCTACGAGCAGTACTTC.

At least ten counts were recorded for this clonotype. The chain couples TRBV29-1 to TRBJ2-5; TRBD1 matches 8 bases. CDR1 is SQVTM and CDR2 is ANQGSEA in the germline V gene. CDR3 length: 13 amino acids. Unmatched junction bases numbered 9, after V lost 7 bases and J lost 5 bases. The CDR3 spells CSAYRGFGETQYF. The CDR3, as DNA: TGCAGCGCCTACAGGGGGTTCGGGGAGACCCAGTACTTC.

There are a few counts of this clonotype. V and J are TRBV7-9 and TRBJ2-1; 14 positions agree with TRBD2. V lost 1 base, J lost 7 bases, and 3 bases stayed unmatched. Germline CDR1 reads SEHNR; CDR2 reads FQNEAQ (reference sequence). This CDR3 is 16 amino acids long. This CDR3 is CASSLGTSGRMNEQFF. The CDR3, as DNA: TGTGCCAGCAGCTTAGGGACTAGCGGGAGGATGAATGAGCAGTTCTTC.

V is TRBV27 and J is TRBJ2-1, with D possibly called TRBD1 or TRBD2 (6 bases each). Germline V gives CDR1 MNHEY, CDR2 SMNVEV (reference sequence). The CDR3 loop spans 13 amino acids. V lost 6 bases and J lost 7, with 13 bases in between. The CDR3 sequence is CASSWQGRNEQFF. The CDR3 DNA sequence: TGTGCCAGCAGCTGGCAGGGGAGGAATGAGCAGTTCTTC.

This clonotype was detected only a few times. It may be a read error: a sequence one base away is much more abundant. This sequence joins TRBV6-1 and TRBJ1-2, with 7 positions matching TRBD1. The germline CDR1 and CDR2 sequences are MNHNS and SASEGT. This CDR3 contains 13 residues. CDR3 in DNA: TGTGCCAGCAGTGACCAGGGGGTGGGTCGCCACCCCTTC. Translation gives CASSDQGVGRHPF.

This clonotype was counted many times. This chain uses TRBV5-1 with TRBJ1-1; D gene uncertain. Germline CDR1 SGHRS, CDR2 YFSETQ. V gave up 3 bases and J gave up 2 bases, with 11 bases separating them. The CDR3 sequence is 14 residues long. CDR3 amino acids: CASSWGASNTEAFF. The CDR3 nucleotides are TGCGCCAGCAGCTGGGGTGCTTCAAACACTGAAGCTTTCTTT.

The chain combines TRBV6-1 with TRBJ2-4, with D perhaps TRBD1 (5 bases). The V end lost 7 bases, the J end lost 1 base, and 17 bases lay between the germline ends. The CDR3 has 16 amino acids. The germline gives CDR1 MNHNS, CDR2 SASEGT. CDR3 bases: TGTGCCAGCATCCAAGGGGTAGGGTTGGCCAAAAACATTCAGTACTTC. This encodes CASIQGVGLAKNIQYF.

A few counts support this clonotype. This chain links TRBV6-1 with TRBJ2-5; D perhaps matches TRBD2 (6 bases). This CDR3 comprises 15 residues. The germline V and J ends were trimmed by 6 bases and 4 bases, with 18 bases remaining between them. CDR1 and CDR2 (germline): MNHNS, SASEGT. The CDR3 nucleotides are TGTGCCAGCAGCTCAGGCCCAGGAGGGTTAGAGACCCAGTACTTC. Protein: CASSSGPGGLETQYF.

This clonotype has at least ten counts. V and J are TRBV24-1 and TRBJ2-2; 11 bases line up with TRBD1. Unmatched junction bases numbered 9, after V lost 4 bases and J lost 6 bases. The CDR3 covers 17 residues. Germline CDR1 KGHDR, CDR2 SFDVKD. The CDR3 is CATSDRTGGNVPGELFF. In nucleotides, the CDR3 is TGTGCCACCAGTGACCGGACAGGGGGCAATGTCCCCGGGGAGCTGTTTTTT.

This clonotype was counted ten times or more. The CDR3 is CASSLPPGEVYQPQHF. The CDR3 coding sequence is TGCGCCAGCAGCTTGCCGCCAGGGGAAGTTTATCAGCCCCAGCATTTT. The chain links TRBV5-1 to TRBJ1-5, with D perhaps matching TRBD1 (6 bases). Trimming stripped 1 base from V and 5 bases from J, with 16 bases between. The germline V gene has CDR1 SGHRS and CDR2 YFSETQ. The CDR3 spans 16 residues.

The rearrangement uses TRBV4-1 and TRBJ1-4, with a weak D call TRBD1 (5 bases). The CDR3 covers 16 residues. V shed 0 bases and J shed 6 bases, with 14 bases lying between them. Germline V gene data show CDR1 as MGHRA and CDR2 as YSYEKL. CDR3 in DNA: TGCGCCAGCAGCCAAGACGGGGGAGGGAAGGATGAAAAACTGTTTTTT. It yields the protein CASSQDGGGKDEKLFF.

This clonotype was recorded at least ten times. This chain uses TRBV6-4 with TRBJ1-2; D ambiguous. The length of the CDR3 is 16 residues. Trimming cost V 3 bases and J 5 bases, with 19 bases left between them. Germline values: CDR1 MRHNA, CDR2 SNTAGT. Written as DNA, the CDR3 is TGTGCCAGCAGTGATTCCCCGGACGCCCCGTATTATGGCTACACCTTC. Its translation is CASSDSPDAPYYGYTF.

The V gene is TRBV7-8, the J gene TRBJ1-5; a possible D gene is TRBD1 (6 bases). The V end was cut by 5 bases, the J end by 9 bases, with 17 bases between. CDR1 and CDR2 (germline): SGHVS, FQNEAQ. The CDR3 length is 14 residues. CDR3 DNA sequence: TGTGCCAGCAGCGAGAACAGGGTTAAGGGGCCCCAGCATTTT. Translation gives CASSENRVKGPQHF.

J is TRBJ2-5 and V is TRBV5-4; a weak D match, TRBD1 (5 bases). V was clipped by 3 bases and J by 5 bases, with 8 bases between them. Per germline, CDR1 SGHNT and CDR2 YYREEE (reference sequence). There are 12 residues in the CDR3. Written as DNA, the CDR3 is TGTGCCAGCAGCTCAGGGTGGGAGACCCAGTACTTC. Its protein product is CASSSGWETQYF.

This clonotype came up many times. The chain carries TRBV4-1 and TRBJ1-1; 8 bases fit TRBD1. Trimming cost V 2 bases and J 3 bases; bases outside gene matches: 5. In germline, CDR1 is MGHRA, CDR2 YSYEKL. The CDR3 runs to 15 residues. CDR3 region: CASSQTGGKDTEAFF. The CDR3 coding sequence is TGCGCCAGCAGCCAAACAGGGGGGAAGGACACTGAAGCTTTCTTT.

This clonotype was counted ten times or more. In nucleotides, the CDR3 is TGCAGTGCTAGAAGACTAGAACTCACAGATACGCAGTATTTT. Its translation: CSARRLELTDTQYF. The J gene is TRBJ2-3, the V gene TRBV20-1; D is perhaps TRBD2 (6 bases). The CDR3 contains 14 residues. The V and J ends lost 2 bases and 2 bases respectively, with 11 bases between them. Germline CDR1 and CDR2: DFQATT and SNEGSKA (reference sequence).